These 29 T cell receptor beta chains were all obtained from the same sample, sequenced in a study of blood T cell repertoires in COVID-19. Sequenced by immunoSEQ multiplex PCR; TCRdb stores in-frame clones only, minus some. The repertoire holds some 190,000 clones, with 84% as singletons. Sequences were obtained from PBMCs or T cells enriched from blood (not recorded which). The source of these receptors is a woman in her 30s who had been exposed to COVID-19.

This chain joins TRBV11-2 and TRBJ2-1, with 11 bases lining up with TRBD2. Germline loops: CDR1 SGHAT, CDR2 FQNNGV. Trimming removed 6 bases from V and 4 bases from J; junction bases left unmatched: 8. This CDR3 has 16 residues. Here the CDR3 DNA reads TGTGCCAGCAGGTCGTCTAGCGGGGGGTCTTACAATGAGCAGTTCTTC. Amino acid sequence: CASRSSSGGSYNEQFF.

V gene TRBV11-2 combines with J gene TRBJ2-5; possibly TRBD2 for D (6 bases). The CDR3 loop spans 15 amino acids. CDR1 and CDR2 from the germline V gene are SGHAT and FQNNGV. Trimming took 6 bases from V and 2 from J, leaving 16 bases between them. The CDR3 region is CASRSLRGRQETQYF. The CDR3 DNA is TGTGCCAGCAGGAGTTTGCGGGGTCGACAAGAGACCCAGTACTTC.

The CDR3 loop is CASIRGSGTGPNQPQHF. The CDR3 region has the DNA TGTGCCAGTATCCGCGGTTCCGGGACAGGGCCTAATCAGCCCCAGCATTTT. V usage is TRBV19 and J usage is TRBJ1-5, with 9 bases fitting TRBD1. Germline V CDR1 and CDR2: LNHDA, SQIVND (reference sequence). CDR3 length: 17 residues. The junction had 14 bases not matched to a gene; V was cut back by 7 bases and J by 4 bases.

This rearrangement joins TRBV11-3 to TRBJ1-6; 7 bases match TRBD1. Per germline, CDR1 SGHNT and CDR2 YENEEA. Losses at the gene ends were 5 bases for V and 6 bases for J; bases not matched to a gene: 4. The CDR3 contains 14 residues. CDR3 DNA sequence: TGTGCCAGCAGCCCTGGGACAGTTAATTCACCCCTCCACTTT. Its protein is CASSPGTVNSPLHF.

The chain combines TRBV12-3 or TRBV12-4 with TRBJ1-2; perhaps TRBD1 as D (5 bases). Trimming took off 6 bases at V and 8 bases at J, with 16 bases between the two ends. CDR3 length: 13 residues. The CDR3 is CASSLGQGKGYTF. Here the CDR3 DNA reads TGTGCCAGCAGCTTGGGGCAGGGAAAAGGCTACACCTTC.

The chain combines TRBV3-1 (or the pseudogene TRBV3-2) with TRBJ1-1, with TRBD1 matching 7 bases. This CDR3 is 15 amino acids long. Germline V gene lookup returns CDR1 LGHDT and CDR2 YNNKEL (reference sequence). CDR3 coding DNA: TGTGCTTCCACCCGGGACAGACAACTGAACACTGAAGCTTTCTTT. This encodes CASTRDRQLNTEAFF.

The V call is TRBV30, the J call TRBJ1-5, with D possibly TRBD1 on 6 matching bases. The germline gives CDR1 GTSNPN, CDR2 SVGIG (reference sequence). CDR3 length: 15 amino acids. V was cut by 0 bases and J by 4 bases, with 13 bases left in between. The chain's CDR3 is CAWSVKGTSNQPQHF. The CDR3 region has the DNA TGTGCCTGGAGTGTAAAAGGGACATCTAATCAGCCCCAGCATTTT. Together with reference TRBV30 and TRBJ1-5, the CDR3 gives the full variable domain: SQTIHQWPATLVQPVGSPLSLECTVEGTSNPNLYWYRQAAGRGLQLLFYSVGIGQISSEVPQNLSASRPQDRQFILSSKKLLLSDSGFYLCAWSVKGTSNQPQHFGDGTRLSIL.

V and J are TRBV4-2 and TRBJ2-5; the match to TRBD2 covers 11 bases. Trimming cost V 1 base and J 1 base; bases outside gene matches: 2. This CDR3 region has 16 residues. The germline V gene has CDR1 LGHNA and CDR2 YNFKEQ. The CDR3 is CASSQVTSGTQETQYF. CDR3 nucleotide sequence: TGTGCCAGCAGCCAAGTGACTAGCGGGACCCAAGAGACCCAGTACTTC.

This chain uses TRBV6-2 or TRBV6-3 with TRBJ2-3, with 11 bases identical to TRBD2. Germline CDR1 and CDR2: MNHEY and SVGEGT. This CDR3 comprises 16 residues. J gave up 2 bases and V 5 bases, and 6 bases lay outside the gene matches. The chain's CDR3 is CASSTTSGGDTDTQYF. CDR3 DNA sequence: TGTGCCAGCAGTACCACTAGCGGGGGCGACACAGATACGCAGTATTTT.

The chain is built from TRBV11-1 and TRBJ2-3, with 8 bases identical to TRBD1. With 5 bases clipped from V and 4 bases from J, the junction kept 8 bases outside the gene matches. The CDR3 is made up of 15 amino acids. Germline V lookup: CDR1 SGHAT, CDR2 FQDESV (reference sequence). The CDR3 reads CASSAPRGRADTQYF. The CDR3 nucleotides are TGTGCCAGCAGCGCGCCCAGGGGGCGCGCAGATACGCAGTATTTT.

Regarding this clone: The same CDR3 is also encoded by other DNA sequences in this sample. V is TRBV27 and J is TRBJ1-2; D ambiguous. Trimming took off 5 bases at V and 0 bases at J, with 7 bases between the two ends. The CDR3 sequence is 13 residues long. Per the germline V gene, CDR1 is MNHEY and CDR2 is SMNVEV (reference sequence). The DNA for the CDR3 is TGTGCCAGCAGTCCAGGCCCTAACTATGGCTACACCTTC. Translated, it gives CASSPGPNYGYTF.

This clone was counted only a few times. CDR3: CASSEWSREMNTEAFF. DNA of the CDR3: TGTGCCAGCTCGGAATGGAGCAGAGAGATGAACACTGAAGCTTTCTTT. V gene TRBV18 combines with J gene TRBJ1-1; D remains unclear. The CDR3 consists of 16 residues. V dropped 6 bases and J dropped 0 bases, with 17 bases sitting between them. Germline CDR1 reads KGHSH; CDR2 reads LQKENI.

The CDR3 reads CASSVGVAGLFF. In DNA, the CDR3 is TGTGCCAGCAGTGTAGGAGTCGCCGGACTGTTTTTT. V and J are TRBV2 and TRBJ1-4; D gene unclear. The CDR3 spans 12 residues. The V and J ends lost 4 bases and 13 bases respectively, with 13 bases between them. In germline, CDR1 is SNHLY, CDR2 FYNNEI.

This chain connects TRBV29-1 to TRBJ2-1, with 9 nucleotides matching TRBD1. The CDR3 extends over 16 amino acids. CDR1 is SQVTM, CDR2 ANQGSEA, per germline. With V trimmed by 3 bases and J by 0 bases, 6 bases remained unmatched. CDR3 in amino acids: CSVDHRGPSSYNEQFF. CDR3 bases: TGCAGCGTTGATCACAGGGGGCCCAGCTCCTACAATGAGCAGTTCTTC.

The gene calls are TRBV4-1 and TRBJ2-2; 8 nucleotides align to TRBD1. The germline V gene has CDR1 MGHRA and CDR2 YSYEKL. Trimming took 5 bases from V and 9 from J; bases not matched to a gene: 8. The length of the CDR3 is 14 residues. The CDR3 reads CASSKETGDRELFF. The CDR3 DNA reads as TGCGCCAGCAGCAAGGAGACAGGGGACAGGGAGCTGTTTTTT.

This rearrangement joins TRBV2 to TRBJ2-2; D might be TRBD1 (7 bases). This CDR3 comprises 15 residues. Per the germline V gene, CDR1 is SNHLY and CDR2 is FYNNEI. V was trimmed by 5 bases and J by 5 bases, leaving 15 bases between them. The CDR3 here is CASSPRTGLTGELFF. The DNA of the CDR3 is TGTGCCAGCAGTCCTCGGACAGGACTAACCGGGGAGCTGTTTTTT.

This clone was observed at least ten times. The chain recombines TRBV3-1 (or the pseudogene TRBV3-2) with TRBJ2-3; D may be TRBD2 (6 bases). Between the trimmed V and J ends, which lost 2 bases and 1 base, there was a span of 16 bases. Germline lookup yields CDR1 LGHDT and CDR2 YNNKEL (reference sequence). The CDR3 has 17 amino acids. The CDR3, as DNA: TGTGCCAGCAGCCAACCGAAGACTAGTGTGGGCACAGATACGCAGTATTTT. Its protein is CASSQPKTSVGTDTQYF.

This sequence joins TRBV4-1 and TRBJ1-1, with D possibly matching TRBD1 (5 bases). The V end was cut by 4 bases, the J end by 0 bases, with 12 bases between. The CDR3 consists of 15 residues. CDR1 and CDR2 from the germline V gene are MGHRA and YSYEKL. CDR3 in amino acids: CASSPGFGLNTEAFF. The CDR3, as DNA: TGCGCCAGCAGCCCAGGGTTCGGGTTGAACACTGAAGCTTTCTTT.

This chain connects TRBV2 to TRBJ2-7; the match to TRBD1 covers 10 bases. CDR1 SNHLY and CDR2 FYNNEI come from the germline V gene. The CDR3 loop spans 13 amino acids. The V gene end was trimmed by 4 bases and the J gene end by 3 bases; junction bases not matched to a gene: 0. Here the CDR3 DNA reads TGTGCCAGCAGTGGGACAGGGGGCTACGAGCAGTACTTC. As protein: CASSGTGGYEQYF.

The chain has TRBV25-1 and TRBJ2-3, with a possible D match to TRBD2 (6 bases). Trimming stripped 6 bases from V and 6 bases from J, with 13 bases between. Per germline, CDR1 MGHDK and CDR2 SYGVNS. The CDR3 sequence is 13 residues long. CDR3 nucleotides: TGTGCCAGCAGACCCGCGGGGCGCGATACGCAGTATTTT. It yields the protein CASRPAGRDTQYF.

The chain has TRBV19 and TRBJ1-1; 10 positions match TRBD1. CDR1 is LNHDA, CDR2 SQIVND, per germline (reference sequence). V was pared by 3 bases and J by 0 bases, with 4 bases of the junction left unmatched. This CDR3 has 16 amino acids. CDR3 amino acids: CASSMGTGELNTEAFF. The CDR3, as DNA: TGTGCCAGTAGTATGGGGACAGGGGAACTGAACACTGAAGCTTTCTTT. Drawing the rest from reference TRBV19 and TRBJ1-1, the complete variable domain is DGGITQSPKYLFRKEGQNVTLSCEQNLNHDAMYWYRQDPGQGLRLIYYSQIVNDFQKGDIAEGYSVSREKKESFPLTVTSAQKNPTAFYLCASSMGTGELNTEAFFGQGTRLTVV.

This chain joins TRBV5-1 and TRBJ1-1, with 7 bases identical to TRBD1. Trimming cost V 3 bases and J 0 bases; bases outside gene matches: 5. Germline-derived CDR1 and CDR2 are SGHRS and YFSETQ. CDR3 length: 15 residues. The CDR3 nucleotides are TGCGCCAGCAGCTCAAAGACAGGGATGAACACTGAAGCTTTCTTT. Translation gives CASSSKTGMNTEAFF.

The genes are TRBV2 and TRBJ1-2; weak D call: TRBD1 (6 bases). Looked up from germline, CDR1 is SNHLY and CDR2 is FYNNEI. The ends were cut back, 7 bases at V and 4 bases at J, with 10 bases in the middle. The CDR3 has 12 amino acids. CDR3 in amino acids: CASNPDSYGYTF. CDR3 DNA: TGTGCCAGCAATCCGGACAGCTATGGCTACACCTTC.

The V and J genes are TRBV3-1 (or the pseudogene TRBV3-2) and TRBJ1-6; D not resolved. The germline V and J ends were trimmed by 0 bases and 10 bases, with 7 bases remaining between them. Germline CDR1 reads LGHDT; CDR2 reads YNNKEL (reference sequence). The CDR3 consists of 13 residues. CDR3 bases: TGTGCCAGCAGCCAAGATATAGAATCACCCCTCCACTTT. This sequence encodes CASSQDIESPLHF.

This chain connects TRBV18 to TRBJ2-7; 9 positions agree with TRBD1. The CDR3 runs to 14 residues. V shed 4 bases, J shed 3 bases, and the junction held 4 bases outside the gene matches. Germline V gene lookup returns CDR1 KGHSH and CDR2 LQKENI. DNA of the CDR3: TGTGCCAGCTCACACAGGGGGCGCAGCTACGAGCAGTACTTC. It encodes CASSHRGRSYEQYF.

This chain uses TRBV15 with TRBJ2-7, with D hard to call. This CDR3 spans 15 amino acids. The V end was cut by 0 bases, the J end by 2 bases, with 11 bases between. Germline V gene data show CDR1 as LNHNV and CDR2 as YYDKDF (reference sequence). The CDR3 region is CATSRDLGSAYEQYF. The CDR3, as DNA: TGTGCCACCAGCAGAGATCTGGGCAGTGCCTACGAGCAGTACTTC.

This sequence joins TRBV12-3 or TRBV12-4 and TRBJ2-5; D is unclear. The ends were cut back, 1 base at V and 5 bases at J, with 8 bases in the middle. CDR3 length equals 13 residues. CDR3 DNA sequence: TGTGCCAGCAGTTTAGGGCTAGTCGAGACCCAGTACTTC. This translates into CASSLGLVETQYF.

This rearrangement joins TRBV7-9 to TRBJ1-1; weak D call: TRBD1 (6 bases). Germline V CDR1 and CDR2: SEHNR, FQNEAQ (reference sequence). This CDR3 has 14 amino acids. The V end lost 0 bases, the J end lost 6 bases, and 11 bases lay between the germline ends. CDR3 in amino acids: CASSLAGGESEAFF. The CDR3 nucleotides are TGTGCCAGCAGCTTAGCAGGGGGTGAATCTGAAGCTTTCTTT.

This chain connects TRBV25-1 to TRBJ2-4, with D maybe TRBD1 (5 bases). The germline V gene encodes CDR1 MGHDK and CDR2 SYGVNS. V was shortened by 1 base and J by 1 base, with 11 bases between the two germline ends. The CDR3 has 16 residues. CDR3 nucleotides: TGTGCCAGCAGTGAATCATCAGGGTTGGCCAAAAACATTCAGTACTTC. Protein sequence: CASSESSGLAKNIQYF.